Below are 7 T cell receptor beta chains sequenced from a single sample in a study of shared clonotypes between healthy human individuals. Clones were read by immunoSEQ multiplex PCR, and TCRdb kept only the in-frame ones, dropping some. Of about 2.4 million clones listed, about 92% are singletons. Sequencing was performed on naive CD4+ T cells sorted from blood. Subset indicated: CD45RA+ positively selected. All receptors come from a man aged 18 to 30 in good health.

The rearrangement uses TRBV11-2 and TRBJ2-1, with TRBD2 identical over 9 bases. The V segment lost 5 bases and the J segment 0 bases; nucleotides outside the gene matches: 5. Germline CDR1 and CDR2: SGHAT and FQNNGV. This CDR3 region has 16 residues. The DNA for the CDR3 is TGTGCCAGCAGCAATAGCGGGGGCCTCTCCTACAATGAGCAGTTCTTC. Protein sequence: CASSNSGGLSYNEQFF.

The chain carries TRBV4-1 and TRBJ1-5, with D possibly being TRBD1 (5 bases). CDR3 length: 14 residues. CDR1 is MGHRA, CDR2 YSYEKL, per germline. Deletions cut 4 bases from V and 4 bases from J, with 11 bases between. The CDR3 loop is CASSPGPLNQPQHF. The CDR3 coding sequence is TGCGCCAGCAGCCCGGGACCGTTGAATCAGCCCCAGCATTTT.

The V call is TRBV7-9, the J call TRBJ2-5, with TRBD2 as a possible D gene (6 bases). CDR3 length: 14 amino acids. The germline CDR1 and CDR2 sequences are SEHNR and FQNEAQ (reference sequence). Trimming left V 5 bases short and J 7 bases short, with 17 bases between. CDR3 region: CASSPGGAPWTQYF. The CDR3 DNA sequence: TGTGCCAGCAGCCCCGGAGGGGCCCCGTGGACCCAGTACTTC.

Only a few counts were recorded for this clone. Other DNA sequences in this specimen translate into the identical CDR3. The chain couples TRBV6-5 to TRBJ2-3, with D uncertain. CDR1 is MNHEY, CDR2 SVGAGI, per germline. This CDR3 contains 11 residues. Trimming left V 0 bases short and J 6 bases short, with 1 base between. The chain's CDR3 is CASSYSDTQYF. DNA of the CDR3: TGTGCCAGCAGTTACTCCGATACGCAGTATTTT.

As regards this clone: Other DNA sequences from this sample encode an identical CDR3 as well. The CDR3 DNA reads TGTGCCAGCAGCTTTCCGGGGGCAGAGACCCAGTACTTC. Amino acids: CASSFPGAETQYF. The chain joins TRBV11-2 to TRBJ2-5; D possibly uses TRBD1 or TRBD2 (6 bases each). The CDR3 is made up of 13 amino acids. V dropped 3 bases and J dropped 4 bases, with 9 bases sitting between them. The germline V gene encodes CDR1 SGHAT and CDR2 FQNNGV.

The CDR3 DNA reads as TGTGCCAGCAGCTTTAGCACTATTGTGGAGACCCAGTACTTC. Protein: CASSFSTIVETQYF. J is TRBJ2-5 and V is TRBV7-9, with D unresolved. In germline, CDR1 is SEHNR, CDR2 FQNEAQ (reference sequence). This CDR3 is built from 14 residues. Trimming pared 3 bases from V and 5 bases from J, leaving 13 bases between.

V is TRBV18 and J is TRBJ1-1; the D gene is possibly TRBD1 (6 bases). The CDR3 runs to 16 residues. Trimming took off 5 bases at V and 4 bases at J, with 20 bases between the two ends. Germline CDR1 reads KGHSH; CDR2 reads LQKENI. The CDR3 bases are TGTGCCAGCTCATCAAAGTCTCAGGGGAAGGGCACTGAAGCTTTCTTT. It yields the protein CASSSKSQGKGTEAFF. Combining the CDR3 with reference TRBV18 and TRBJ1-1 gives the whole variable domain NAGVMQNPRHLVRRRGQEARLRCSPMKGHSHVYWYRQLPEEGLKFMVYLQKENIIDESGMPKERFSAEFPKEGPSILRIQQVVRGDSAAYFCASSSKSQGKGTEAFFGQGTRLTVV.